What follows are 32 T cell receptor beta chains derived from one specimen sequenced in a study of cytomegalovirus exposure and HLA in healthy donors. PCR primers comprised 60 Vbeta and 13 Jbeta primers. The assay was immunoSEQ multiplex PCR, and TCRdb's table has in-frame clones only and misses some. In the table there are some 100,000 clones, less than 75% of which are singletons. The specimen was PBMCs. The receptors were gathered from a woman aged 25 to 39 in good health and CMV-seropositive.

This clone was seen more than once but under ten times. The V gene is TRBV5-6, the J gene TRBJ2-1; 7 bases line up with TRBD2. Germline V gives CDR1 SGHDT, CDR2 YYEEEE. With 3 bases clipped from V and 0 bases from J, the junction kept 9 bases outside the gene matches. The CDR3 is made up of 17 amino acids. Here the CDR3 reads CASSSGGGGSSYNEQFF. For the CDR3, the DNA is TGTGCCAGCAGCTCGGGTGGGGGGGGAAGCTCCTACAATGAGCAGTTCTTC.

This clone was observed a few times. V gene TRBV5-1 combines with J gene TRBJ2-3; the D gene is possibly TRBD1 (6 bases). V dropped 6 bases and J dropped 8 bases, with 7 bases sitting between them. The CDR3 is 10 residues long. From germline, CDR1 is SGHRS and CDR2 YFSETQ. CDR3 loop: CASKGGTQYF. CDR3 coding DNA: TGCGCCAGCAAAGGGGGTACGCAGTATTTT. Full variable domain (outside the CDR3, taken from reference TRBV5-1 and TRBJ2-3): KAGVTQTPRYLIKTRGQQVTLSCSPISGHRSVSWYQQTPGQGLQFLFEYFSETQRNKGNFPGRFSGRQFSNSRSEMNVSTLELGDSALYLCASKGGTQYFGPGTRLTVL.

This clone occurred a few times. Germline is not matched at one junction end, which may reflect a read error. V and J are TRBV11-2 and TRBJ2-5; 8 nucleotides align to TRBD2. In germline, CDR1 is SGHAT, CDR2 FQNNGV. The CDR3 length is 15 residues. In DNA form, the CDR3 reads TGTGCCAGCAGCTTACTCTCCTCCGGGACTAGGGCAATGAACTTC. Translated, it gives CASSLLSSGTRAMNF.

The V call is TRBV30, the J call TRBJ1-5; D possibly corresponds to TRBD1 (5 bases). The V end was cut by 3 bases, the J end by 2 bases, with 17 bases between. Per germline, CDR1 GTSNPN and CDR2 SVGIG (reference sequence). The CDR3 is 16 residues long. CDR3 loop: CAWSTNTGPGNQPQHF. The CDR3, as DNA: TGTGCCTGGAGCACCAATACAGGACCGGGCAATCAGCCCCAGCATTTT.

This chain links TRBV4-3 with TRBJ1-5; TRBD1 agrees at 8 bases. CDR1 LGHNA and CDR2 YSLEER come from the germline V gene. V was clipped by 0 bases and J by 3 bases; unmatched bases: 10. The CDR3 is 18 amino acids. CDR3 in amino acids: CASSQDLPGGLFNQPQHF. The CDR3 DNA reads as TGCGCCAGCAGCCAAGACCTCCCAGGGGGCCTTTTCAATCAGCCCCAGCATTTT.

The chain is built from TRBV5-4 and TRBJ1-1; no definite D call. The V end was cut by 0 bases, the J end by 4 bases, with 13 bases between. Germline CDR1 and CDR2: SGHNT and YYREEE (reference sequence). The CDR3 has 15 amino acids. In DNA, the CDR3 is TGTGCCAGCAGCTTGGCTCAGGCTATGAGCACTGAAGCTTTCTTT. Translation gives CASSLAQAMSTEAFF.

The chain has TRBV19 and TRBJ1-2; 9 bases are a match to TRBD1. CDR3 length: 14 residues. Germline V gene data show CDR1 as LNHDA and CDR2 as SQIVND (reference sequence). Trimming took 7 bases from V and 5 from J; bases not matched to a gene: 8. CDR3 coding DNA: TGTGCCAGTAATAACAGGGGGCCTTGGTATGGCTACACCTTC. Translation gives CASNNRGPWYGYTF.

This clone appeared a single time. The chain employs TRBV5-5 and TRBJ2-5, with 9 bases aligning to TRBD2. The CDR3 covers 16 residues. V lost 0 bases and J lost 1; bases outside the gene matches: 4. Germline lookup yields CDR1 SGHKS and CDR2 YYEKEE (reference sequence). The chain's CDR3 is CASSLALAGIQETQYF. CDR3 DNA sequence: TGTGCCAGCAGCTTGGCCCTAGCGGGGATCCAAGAGACCCAGTACTTC.

The genes are TRBV9 and TRBJ2-4; 11 bases fit TRBD1. Germline CDR1 is SGDLS and CDR2 is YYNGEE. The CDR3 is 16 residues long. The trim removed 3 bases at V and 3 bases at J, leaving 5 bases unmatched. In DNA form, the CDR3 reads TGTGCCAGCAGCGCCGGGACAGGGGGAGACAAAAACATTCAGTACTTC. Amino acid sequence: CASSAGTGGDKNIQYF.

V usage is TRBV27 and J usage is TRBJ1-1; D is possibly TRBD1 (5 bases). Germline lookup yields CDR1 MNHEY and CDR2 SMNVEV (reference sequence). The length of the CDR3 is 18 residues. Trimming took 1 base from V and 0 from J, leaving 18 bases between them. CDR3 DNA: TGTGCCAGCAGTTTATTGACCTTGGGGGGGTCCATGAACACTGAAGCTTTCTTT. It codes for CASSLLTLGGSMNTEAFF.

To note about this clone: The same CDR3 also results from other DNA sequences found in this sample. DNA for the CDR3: TGTGCCAGCAGCTTGAGGATACAGGGGCCTAATGAAAAACTGTTTTTT. Residues: CASSLRIQGPNEKLFF. This chain joins TRBV5-6 and TRBJ1-4; 7 nucleotides match TRBD1. The junction had 6 bases not matched to a gene; V was cut back by 1 base and J by 3 bases. Germline values: CDR1 SGHDT, CDR2 YYEEEE. This CDR3 is 16 amino acids long.

The V and J genes are TRBV10-3 and TRBJ2-2; 7 nucleotides match TRBD1. Germline values: CDR1 ENHRY, CDR2 SYGVKD. V was pared by 5 bases and J by 3 bases, with 3 bases of the junction left unmatched. The CDR3 spans 14 residues. The CDR3: CAISPTGDTGELFF. DNA for the CDR3: TGTGCCATCAGTCCTACAGGGGACACCGGGGAGCTGTTTTTT.

This chain joins TRBV5-1 and TRBJ2-5; a weak D match, TRBD2 (5 bases). Trimming stripped 4 bases from V and 5 bases from J, with 12 bases between. The V gene's germline CDR1 is SGHRS and CDR2 YFSETQ. This CDR3 contains 13 residues. The CDR3 spells CASSGGGTETQYF. In DNA, the CDR3 is TGCGCCAGCAGCGGTGGAGGAACGGAGACCCAGTACTTC.

V is TRBV7-9 and J is TRBJ2-5, with 10 bases that match TRBD1. This CDR3 is built from 16 residues. Germline values: CDR1 SEHNR, CDR2 FQNEAQ (reference sequence). V shed 5 bases and J 3 bases; nucleotides not matched to a gene: 9. This CDR3 reads CASSRQGALREETQYF. CDR3 nucleotide sequence: TGTGCCAGCAGCCGACAGGGGGCATTGAGGGAAGAGACCCAGTACTTC.

J is TRBJ2-2 and V is TRBV6-5; unclear D gene. Trimming took 3 bases from V and 2 from J, leaving 7 bases between them. The germline V gene encodes CDR1 MNHEY and CDR2 SVGAGI. This CDR3 has 14 amino acids. The CDR3 DNA follows: TGTGCCAGCAGTTATGCAGTAAACACCGGGGAGCTGTTTTTT. Translating gives CASSYAVNTGELFF.

Of note for this clone: The sample carries other DNA sequences with the same CDR3. The chain links TRBV7-8 to TRBJ1-2, with D maybe TRBD1 (5 bases). Trimming took off 1 base at V and 5 bases at J, with 11 bases between the two ends. CDR1 and CDR2 (germline): SGHVS, FQNEAQ. This CDR3 has 14 residues. The CDR3 DNA is TGTGCCAGCAGCTTAGGGGGGACTGCGTATGGCTACACCTTC. This encodes CASSLGGTAYGYTF.

Notes on this clone: One end of the junction is discordant with germline, which a read error may explain. The chain has TRBV28 and TRBJ2-2; D may be TRBD1 (6 bases). Germline V lookup: CDR1 MDHEN, CDR2 SYDVKM. The CDR3 extends over 15 amino acids. CDR3 DNA sequence: TGTGCCAGCAGATCCTCACAGGGAAACAGCGGGGAGCTGTTTTTT. It specifies CASRSSQGNSGELFF.

This clone was seen just once. The rearrangement uses TRBV4-2 and TRBJ2-3; 7 bases are shared with TRBD2. The CDR3 spans 14 residues. Trimming removed 4 bases from V and 4 bases from J; junction bases left unmatched: 5. Looked up from germline, CDR1 is LGHNA and CDR2 is YNFKEQ. This chain's CDR3 is CASSRELAPDTQYF. CDR3 nucleotides: TGTGCCAGCAGCCGAGAACTAGCGCCAGATACGCAGTATTTT.

V is TRBV25-1 and J is TRBJ1-1; 8 bases are a match to TRBD1. The germline V gene encodes CDR1 MGHDK and CDR2 SYGVNS. The CDR3 consists of 14 residues. The junction had 7 bases not matched to a gene; V was cut back by 3 bases and J by 7 bases. The CDR3 reads CASSDSAGGSEAFF. CDR3 sequence (DNA): TGTGCCAGCAGTGACTCGGCAGGGGGCAGTGAAGCTTTCTTT.

The J gene is TRBJ1-3, the V gene TRBV27, with 9 nucleotides matching TRBD1. CDR3 size: 17 residues. Germline V gives CDR1 MNHEY, CDR2 SMNVEV (reference sequence). V lost 8 bases and J lost 1; bases outside the gene matches: 12. The CDR3 protein is CASASSPGTGSGNTIYF. As DNA, the CDR3 is TGTGCCAGCGCCTCAAGTCCGGGGACAGGGTCTGGAAACACCATATATTTT.

The chain has TRBV6-5 and TRBJ2-2; TRBD2 might be the D (5 bases). Germline CDR1 is MNHEY and CDR2 is SVGAGI. The CDR3 totals 14 residues. V dropped 4 bases and J dropped 2 bases, with 8 bases sitting between them. CDR3 coding DNA: TGTGCCAGCAGTTTGTCGGGAAACACCGGGGAGCTGTTTTTT. Translation gives CASSLSGNTGELFF.

This clone showed up just a few times. J is TRBJ2-7 and V is TRBV5-1; 10 bases line up with TRBD2. The CDR3 extends over 17 amino acids. Germline V gene lookup returns CDR1 SGHRS and CDR2 YFSETQ. V was pared by 4 bases and J by 0 bases, with 10 bases of the junction left unmatched. CDR3: CASSRLGASGSSYEQYF. The DNA of the CDR3 is TGCGCCAGCAGCCGACTCGGGGCTAGCGGGAGCTCCTACGAGCAGTACTTC.

The chain recombines TRBV10-2 with TRBJ1-2; 11 positions agree with TRBD1. Germline V gives CDR1 WSHSY, CDR2 SAAADI. The CDR3 has 14 amino acids. J was trimmed by 4 bases and V by 8 bases; bases with no gene match: 6. The CDR3 DNA reads as TGCGCCAGCGCCGGACAGGGGGCGGGCTATGGCTACACCTTC. This encodes CASAGQGAGYGYTF.

The table lists this clone with a few counts. Compared with germline, one end of the junction differs, possibly owing to a read error. The V and J genes are TRBV2 and TRBJ1-2, with D possibly matching TRBD1 (5 bases). The CDR3 has 13 amino acids. Germline CDR1 SNHLY, CDR2 FYNNEI. The CDR3 loop reads CASTRGRVYGYPF. In DNA, the CDR3 is TGTGCCAGCACTAGGGGCCGGGTCTATGGCTACCCCTTC.

This clone was seen more than once but under ten times. The V gene is TRBV19, the J gene TRBJ2-7, with 7 bases identical to TRBD2. CDR1 and CDR2 (germline): LNHDA, SQIVND (reference sequence). J gave up 11 bases and V 1 base, and 11 bases lay outside the gene matches. This CDR3 region has 14 residues. CDR3 coding DNA: TGTGCCAGTAGTATAGGGGAGGGTGGCGCCCCGAAGTACTTC. Amino acids: CASSIGEGGAPKYF. Full variable domain (rest looked up from reference TRBV19 and TRBJ2-7): DGGITQSPKYLFRKEGQNVTLSCEQNLNHDAMYWYRQDPGQGLRLIYYSQIVNDFQKGDIAEGYSVSREKKESFPLTVTSAQKNPTAFYLCASSIGEGGAPKYFGPGTRLTVT.

In this sample, this clone turned up a few times. The chain couples TRBV11-3 to TRBJ1-1; maybe TRBD1 (5 bases). V was cut by 5 bases and J by 1 base, with 14 bases left in between. The CDR3 is 15 amino acids. Germline CDR1 and CDR2: SGHNT and YENEEA. The CDR3 loop is CASSPGGVENTEAFF. The CDR3 DNA is TGTGCCAGCAGCCCCGGGGGGGTTGAGAACACTGAAGCTTTCTTT.

The V gene is TRBV5-1, the J gene TRBJ2-5; D is undetermined. Trimming took off 1 base at V and 2 bases at J, with 12 bases between the two ends. CDR3 length: 15 residues. Germline CDR1 reads SGHRS; CDR2 reads YFSETQ. CDR3: CASSLLSELQETQYF. DNA of the CDR3: TGCGCCAGCAGCTTGTTGTCAGAACTACAAGAGACCCAGTACTTC.

This clone appeared a few times. The V call is TRBV18, the J call TRBJ2-5, with 9 bases that match TRBD1. The DNA end lines up better with TRBJ2-7; the J call may be wrong. The CDR3 loop spans 17 amino acids. Germline assignment: CDR1 KGHSH and CDR2 LQKENI. The CDR3 region is CASSPYGQGTGSYEQYF. The CDR3 DNA is TGTGCCAGCTCACCTTACGGACAGGGGACGGGATCCTACGAGCAGTACTTC.

DNA of the CDR3: TGTGCCAGCAGCCACAGGGATATGAACACTGAAGCTTTCTTT. Its translation is CASSHRDMNTEAFF. V and J are TRBV4-2 and TRBJ1-1; D possibly corresponds to TRBD1 (5 bases). The CDR3 length is 14 residues. V was cut by 3 bases and J by 0 bases, with 8 bases left in between. Germline V gives CDR1 LGHNA, CDR2 YNFKEQ.

The CDR3 loop is CASSLTPSGGRTDTQYF. The CDR3 DNA reads as TGTGCCAGCAGCTTAACCCCCAGCGGGGGGAGAACAGATACGCAGTATTTT. The genes are TRBV7-2 and TRBJ2-3, with 9 bases identical to TRBD2. Per germline, CDR1 SGHTA and CDR2 FQGNSA. The CDR3 extends over 17 amino acids. V lost 2 bases to trimming and J lost 3 bases; unmatched junction nucleotides: 9.

The chain is built from TRBV19 and TRBJ1-6, with D possibly matching TRBD1 (5 bases). V lost 3 bases to trimming and J lost 7 bases, with 13 bases between them. CDR3 length: 15 residues. Looked up from germline, CDR1 is LNHDA and CDR2 is SQIVND (reference sequence). The CDR3: CASSIGAAQNSPLHF. DNA of the CDR3: TGTGCCAGTAGTATTGGGGCAGCCCAAAATTCACCCCTCCACTTT.

The V gene is TRBV7-6, the J gene TRBJ2-2; 10 bases agree with TRBD2. The V segment lost 5 bases and the J segment 2 bases; nucleotides outside the gene matches: 5. Looked up from germline, CDR1 is SGHVS and CDR2 is FNYEAQ. CDR3 length: 16 amino acids. As DNA, the CDR3 is TGTGCCAGCAGCATTAGCGGGGGGAGCAACACCGGGGAGCTGTTTTTT. Translated: CASSISGGSNTGELFF. Full variable domain (outside the CDR3, taken from reference TRBV7-6 and TRBJ2-2): GAGVSQSPRYKVTKRGQDVALRCDPISGHVSLYWYRQALGQGPEFLTYFNYEAQQDKSGLPNDRFSAERPEGSISTLTIQRTEQRDSAMYRCASSISGGSNTGELFFGEGSRLTVL.